A single sample gave rise to the 12 T cell receptor beta chains below, sequenced in a study of blood T cell repertoires in COVID-19. Method: immunoSEQ multiplex PCR; TCRdb's copy keeps in-frame clones and lacks some. The profile shows 300,000 to 450,000 clones, around 90% of them singletons. The sample was peripheral blood. These receptors were collected from a human donor in a cohort sampled during active COVID-19.

The J gene is TRBJ2-5, the V gene TRBV27; D may be TRBD1 (5 bases). Trimming pared 8 bases from V and 1 base from J, leaving 17 bases between. Germline V gene data show CDR1 as MNHEY and CDR2 as SMNVEV (reference sequence). CDR3 size: 15 residues. The DNA of the CDR3 is TGTGCCAGCCGAACAAGGGGCCAGGGCCAAGAGACCCAGTACTTC. Protein: CASRTRGQGQETQYF.

This clone was found a few times. J is TRBJ1-6 and V is TRBV28; D possibly corresponds to TRBD1 (5 bases). The CDR3 extends over 15 amino acids. Germline assignment: CDR1 MDHEN and CDR2 SYDVKM. Trimming stripped 5 bases from V and 9 bases from J, with 17 bases between. This CDR3 reads CASSQQMGRGSPLHF. CDR3 nucleotide sequence: TGTGCCAGCAGTCAACAGATGGGGCGGGGTTCACCCCTCCACTTT. Based on the CDR3 plus reference TRBV28 and TRBJ1-6, the full variable domain is DVKVTQSSRYLVKRTGEKVFLECVQDMDHENMFWYRQDPGLGLRLIYFSYDVKMKEKGDIPEGYSVSREKKERFSLILESASTNQTSMYLCASSQQMGRGSPLHFGNGTRLTVT.

The CDR3 sequence: CAISTRTGDANYGYTF. The CDR3 DNA follows: TGTGCCATCAGCACGCGGACAGGGGACGCTAACTATGGCTACACCTTC. The J gene is TRBJ1-2, the V gene TRBV10-3, with 9 bases identical to TRBD1. V lost 6 bases and J lost 0; bases outside the gene matches: 8. There are 16 residues in the CDR3. Germline V gives CDR1 ENHRY, CDR2 SYGVKD.

The CDR3 protein is CAISESQEGAKLFF. In DNA form, the CDR3 reads TGTGCCATCAGTGAGTCACAGGAGGGCGCAAAACTGTTTTTT. The chain carries TRBV10-3 and TRBJ1-4, with D tentatively TRBD1 (5 bases). Germline assignment: CDR1 ENHRY and CDR2 SYGVKD. CDR3 length: 14 residues. Trimming cost V 0 bases and J 10 bases, with 12 bases left between them.

The rearrangement uses TRBV20-1 and TRBJ1-4, with unresolved D. The ends were cut back, 7 bases at V and 1 base at J, with 4 bases in the middle. The CDR3 extends over 11 amino acids. CDR1 DFQATT and CDR2 SNEGSKA come from the germline V gene (reference sequence). DNA for the CDR3: TGCAGTGTCCTAACTAATGAAAAACTGTTTTTT. Translated, it gives CSVLTNEKLFF.

V is TRBV27 and J is TRBJ2-7, with 11 bases that match TRBD1. Germline loops: CDR1 MNHEY, CDR2 SMNVEV (reference sequence). Trimming at V came to 5 bases and at J to 2 bases, leaving 2 bases not matched to a gene. The CDR3 has 14 amino acids. CDR3 DNA sequence: TGTGCCAGCAGTCCGGGACAGGGGGCCTACGAGCAGTACTTC. The encoded protein is CASSPGQGAYEQYF.

This clone is a singleton in its sample. The chain combines TRBV18 with TRBJ2-1, with 10 bases that match TRBD1. There are 16 residues in the CDR3. V lost 3 bases to trimming and J lost 2 bases; unmatched junction nucleotides: 4. Per germline, CDR1 KGHSH and CDR2 LQKENI. CDR3 residues: CASSPIGQGAYNEQFF. The CDR3 nucleotides read TGTGCCAGCTCACCGATCGGACAGGGGGCCTACAATGAGCAGTTCTTC.

Written as DNA, the CDR3 is TGTGCCAGCAGTTCCATTCCCGGGACAATGAGAAATAATTCACCCCTCCACTTT. Translating it yields CASSSIPGTMRNNSPLHF. This chain joins TRBV27 and TRBJ1-6; D possibly corresponds to TRBD1 (6 bases). Deletions cut 4 bases from V and 5 bases from J, with 21 bases between. Germline V lookup: CDR1 MNHEY, CDR2 SMNVEV (reference sequence). CDR3 length: 18 residues.

The rearrangement links TRBV6-5 to TRBJ2-5; a weak D match, TRBD2 (6 bases). Germline V gene data show CDR1 as MNHEY and CDR2 as SVGAGI. V lost 0 bases, J lost 4 bases, and 15 bases lay in between. The CDR3 loop spans 16 amino acids. The CDR3 spells CASSYSRVGGAETQYF. The CDR3 DNA follows: TGTGCCAGCAGTTACTCGAGAGTAGGAGGGGCAGAGACCCAGTACTTC.

The chain couples TRBV6-5 to TRBJ2-7; maybe TRBD1 (5 bases). The CDR3 contains 12 residues. The germline V and J ends were trimmed by 7 bases and 2 bases, with 9 bases remaining between them. Per germline, CDR1 MNHEY and CDR2 SVGAGI. In DNA, the CDR3 is TGTGCCAGCAATCCGACAGCCTACGAGCAGTACTTC. Amino acid sequence: CASNPTAYEQYF.

J is TRBJ1-2 and V is TRBV19, with TRBD1 matching 8 bases. The CDR3 runs to 14 residues. V shed 6 bases and J 0 bases; nucleotides not matched to a gene: 3. CDR1 and CDR2 (germline): LNHDA, SQIVND (reference sequence). CDR3 nucleotides: TGTGCCAGTAGCCGGACAGGGACTAACTATGGCTACACCTTC. It encodes CASSRTGTNYGYTF.

With respect to this clone: A read error is likely here: a far larger clone is one base away. The CDR3 loop reads CASRGTSGADTQYF. CDR3 nucleotides: TGTGCCAGCAGAGGGACTAGCGGGGCAGATACGCAGTATTTT. The chain has TRBV5-4 and TRBJ2-3; 13 positions match TRBD2. V lost 5 bases, J lost 4 bases, and 1 base stayed unmatched. The CDR3 contains 14 residues. Germline V gene lookup returns CDR1 SGHNT and CDR2 YYREEE (reference sequence).